The clone carrying this T cell receptor beta chain was counted many times. The data belong to a study of CD8 T cells in ankylosing spondylitis. TCRdb fed the 5' RACE reads into MiXCR, producing one record per CDR3 protein. The sample yields 150,000 to 200,000 distinct CDR3 sequences, 10% to 15% seen once. The CDR3 consists of 13 residues. Looked up from germline, CDR1 is SQVTM and CDR2 is ANQGSEA. Deletions cut 8 bases from V and 5 bases from J, with 19 bases between. V gene TRBV29-1 combines with J gene TRBJ2-7, with D possibly called TRBD1 or TRBD2 (5 bases each). The sample consisted of blood, either unsorted or a sorted T cell fraction (not recorded which). The TCR comes from a female donor with ankylosing spondylitis or in good health (not recorded which). The CDR3 region is CSTAGTERHEQYF. The CDR3 DNA follows: TGCAGCACCGCCGGGACCGAGCGCCACGAGCAGTACTTC.